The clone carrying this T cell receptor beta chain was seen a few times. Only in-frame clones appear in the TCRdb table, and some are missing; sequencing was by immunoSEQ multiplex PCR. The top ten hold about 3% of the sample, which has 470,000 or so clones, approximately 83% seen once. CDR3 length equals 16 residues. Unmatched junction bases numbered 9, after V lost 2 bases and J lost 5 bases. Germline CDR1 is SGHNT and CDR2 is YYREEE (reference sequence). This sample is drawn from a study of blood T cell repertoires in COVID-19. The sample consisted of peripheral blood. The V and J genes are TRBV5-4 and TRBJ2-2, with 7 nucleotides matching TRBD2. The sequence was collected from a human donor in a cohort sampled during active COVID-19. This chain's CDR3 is CASSFGGRGATGELFF. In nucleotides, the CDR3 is TGTGCCAGCAGCTTCGGCGGGAGAGGCGCTACCGGGGAGCTGTTTTTT.